Listed below are T cell receptor beta chains from one sample, sequenced in a study of identical twins. From the 5' RACE reads, TCRdb called clonotypes with MiXCR, one entry per CDR3 protein. This sample has 400,000 to 550,000 distinct CDR3 sequences, with less than 25% found just once. The sample also formed part of further work on T cells expressing NK-cell markers.

The sequenced sample consisted of CD4+ T cells sorted from blood. These receptors were obtained from a woman in her late teens or twenties in good health. CDR3s include the opening cysteine and the closing phenylalanine or tryptophan. Fields, in order: D gene, J gene, clone size, V gene, CDR3 DNA, CDR3 protein. A D gene is named only where the DNA matches it firmly. Clone size is stated in some rows and not others, as once, few, many or a class when expanded.

D: -; J: TRBJ1-3; size: few; V: TRBV18; DNA: TGTGCCAGCTCACCAAATAGCTCTGGAAACACCATATATTTT; CDR3: CASSPNSSGNTIYF
D: TRBD1; J: TRBJ2-1; size: -; V: TRBV2; DNA: TGTGCCAGCAGTGAGAGTGGGACAGTCTACAATGAGCAGTTCTTC; CDR3: CASSESGTVYNEQFF
D: -; J: TRBJ2-3; size: -; V: TRBV6-6; DNA: TGTGCCACGACGGGCCGCACAGATACGCAGTATTTT; CDR3: CATTGRTDTQYF
D: -; J: TRBJ2-3; size: few; V: TRBV4-2; DNA: TGTGCCAGCAGCCAAGATAAGGGCAGCACAGATACGCAGTATTTT; CDR3: CASSQDKGSTDTQYF
D: TRBD1; J: TRBJ1-5; size: -; V: TRBV20-1; DNA: TGCAGTGCTGAAGATCGGGACAGGGGTGATCAGCCCCAGCATTTT; CDR3: CSAEDRDRGDQPQHF
D: TRBD2; J: TRBJ2-5; size: -; V: TRBV9; DNA: TGTGCCAGCAGCGGGACTAGCGGGTTCCAAGAGACCCAGTACTTC; CDR3: CASSGTSGFQETQYF
D: -; J: TRBJ2-2; size: -; V: TRBV5-1; DNA: TGCGCCAGCAGCTCGGTTTGGACTCGGGTCACCGGGGAGCTGTTTTTT; CDR3: CASSSVWTRVTGELFF
D: -; J: TRBJ2-3; size: -; V: TRBV9; DNA: TGTGCCAGCAGCCGGGACACACAAGGAGATACGCAGTATTTT; CDR3: CASSRDTQGDTQYF
D: -; J: TRBJ2-1; size: -; V: TRBV10-3; DNA: TGTGCCATCAGTAGAGGACTTAACAATGAGCAGTTCTTC; CDR3: CAISRGLNNEQFF
D: -; J: TRBJ2-5; size: -; V: TRBV5-5; DNA: TGTGCCAGCAGCACCCTACAGGGTTTGGAGACCCAGTACTTC; CDR3: CASSTLQGLETQYF
D: TRBD2; J: TRBJ2-3; size: -; V: TRBV7-6; DNA: TGTGCCAGCAGCCCTAAACTAGCGGGGGGCGCAGATACGCAGTATTTT; CDR3: CASSPKLAGGADTQYF
D: -; J: TRBJ2-1; size: once; V: TRBV7-2; DNA: TGTGCCAGCACCAACCGGGTTGAGCAGTTCTTC; CDR3: CASTNRVEQFF
D: -; J: TRBJ2-7; size: -; V: TRBV12-3/TRBV12-4; DNA: TGTGCCAGCAGCCTGGACCGATTCGACGAGGACGAGCAGTACTTC; CDR3: CASSLDRFDEDEQYF
D: -; J: TRBJ2-1; size: -; V: TRBV29-1; DNA: TGCAGCGTTCAGAGCGGGTGGTACAATGAGCAGTTCTTC; CDR3: CSVQSGWYNEQFF
D: TRBD1; J: TRBJ1-2; size: -; V: TRBV6-1; DNA: TGTGCCAGCAGTGGAGGGGACAGGGGGAAATATGGCTACACCTTC; CDR3: CASSGGDRGKYGYTF
D: -; J: TRBJ2-5; size: few; V: TRBV20-1; DNA: TGCAGTGCAAAGGAGGGGGGGCGAGAGACCCAGTACTTC; CDR3: CSAKEGGRETQYF
D: -; J: TRBJ2-3; size: -; V: TRBV7-2; DNA: TGTGCCAGCAGCTTAGGGTCTCCGCCCCAGTATACGCAGTATTTT; CDR3: CASSLGSPPQYTQYF
D: TRBD2; J: TRBJ2-2; size: -; V: TRBV6-5; DNA: TGTGCCAGCAGTTACTCGAGCCGCGGGGGTTGGGCCGGGGAGCTGTTTTTT; CDR3: CASSYSSRGGWAGELFF
D: -; J: TRBJ1-1; size: few; V: TRBV29-1; DNA: TGCAGCACCCGCTGGGGGCTAAACACTGAAGCTTTCTTT; CDR3: CSTRWGLNTEAFF
D: -; J: TRBJ2-1; size: few; V: TRBV7-2; DNA: TGTGCCAGCAGCTTACGTCCGGGAACGGATGAGCAGTTCTTC; CDR3: CASSLRPGTDEQFF
D: TRBD2; J: TRBJ2-1; size: -; V: TRBV3-1; DNA: TGTGCCAGCAGCCAATTTAGCGGGAGGGAGCACGCTGAGCAGTTCTTC; CDR3: CASSQFSGREHAEQFF
D: TRBD2; J: TRBJ2-2; size: few; V: TRBV20-1; DNA: TGCAGTGCTAGTGGACTAGCGGGAGTCACCGGGGAGCTGTTTTTT; CDR3: CSASGLAGVTGELFF
D: TRBD1; J: TRBJ1-1; size: few; V: TRBV20-1; DNA: TGCAGTGCTAGAAGACAGGGGGGACCGCGGGCTTTCTTT; CDR3: CSARRQGGPRAFF
D: -; J: TRBJ2-1; size: -; V: TRBV20-1; DNA: TGCAGTGCTAGACCACAGGGTCATAACAATGAGCAGTTCTTC; CDR3: CSARPQGHNNEQFF
D: -; J: TRBJ2-7; size: many; V: TRBV5-1; DNA: TGCGCCAGCAGCTTGGCAGGGAACTACGAGCAGTACTTC; CDR3: CASSLAGNYEQYF
D: -; J: TRBJ1-1; size: -; V: TRBV12-3/TRBV12-4; DNA: TGTGCCAGCACCCGCTCCAGGGGAGCGAACACTGAAGCTTTCTTT; CDR3: CASTRSRGANTEAFF
D: -; J: TRBJ2-7; size: -; V: TRBV7-2; DNA: TGTGCCAGCAGCCTACCGCCGTGGGACAAAGATTACGAGCAGTACTTC; CDR3: CASSLPPWDKDYEQYF
D: TRBD1; J: TRBJ2-1; size: few; V: TRBV20-1; DNA: TGCAGTGCTAGTCAGGGGGCCAATGAGCAGTTCTTC; CDR3: CSASQGANEQFF
D: -; J: TRBJ2-7; size: few; V: TRBV20-1; DNA: TGCAGTGCCCTAGGTTCGGACTACGAGCAGTACTTC; CDR3: CSALGSDYEQYF
D: TRBD1; J: TRBJ2-5; size: -; V: TRBV6-2/TRBV6-3; DNA: TGTGCCAGCAGTTACTGGGCAGGGGGAGAGACCCAGTACTTC; CDR3: CASSYWAGGETQYF
D: -; J: TRBJ2-3; size: -; V: TRBV3-1; DNA: TGTGCCAGCAGCAAAGCCCCCCAGGATGGGCAGTATTTT; CDR3: CASSKAPQDGQYF
D: TRBD2; J: TRBJ2-3; size: -; V: TRBV12-3/TRBV12-4; DNA: TGTGCCAGCAGGGGACTACAGACAGATACGCAGTATTTT; CDR3: CASRGLQTDTQYF
D: TRBD2; J: TRBJ2-1; size: few; V: TRBV4-3; DNA: TGCGCCAGCAGCCAATCCTTTACGGGAGGTAATGAGCAGTTCTTC; CDR3: CASSQSFTGGNEQFF
D: -; J: TRBJ1-2; size: -; V: TRBV9; DNA: TGTGCCAGCAGCGCTCGATACTACAGGGAGGGCTACACCTTC; CDR3: CASSARYYREGYTF
D: -; J: TRBJ2-5; size: many; V: TRBV7-8; DNA: TGTGCCAGCAGCCCTAGGGTACTCCAAAAGACCCAGTACTTC; CDR3: CASSPRVLQKTQYF
D: TRBD2; J: TRBJ2-1; size: few; V: TRBV6-2/TRBV6-3; DNA: TGTGCCAGCAGTTATGGGACTAGCCTTATCGATGAGCAGTTCTTC; CDR3: CASSYGTSLIDEQFF
D: -; J: TRBJ2-7; size: -; V: TRBV7-9; DNA: TGTGCCAGCGTAGCGGATCGCCACGAGCAGTACTTC; CDR3: CASVADRHEQYF
D: -; J: TRBJ2-4; size: few; V: TRBV7-6; DNA: TGTGCCAGCAGCGTGGCAGGCGGGTCCCAAAACATTCAGTACTTC; CDR3: CASSVAGGSQNIQYF
D: TRBD1; J: TRBJ2-1; size: -; V: TRBV6-1; DNA: TGTGCCAGCAGCCCCGGGACAGCCAATTCCAATGAGCAGTTCTTC; CDR3: CASSPGTANSNEQFF
D: TRBD2; J: TRBJ2-4; size: many; V: TRBV28; DNA: TGTGCCAGCAGTCCCGGGGGGCTAGCGGGGGGCAAAAACATTCAGTACTTC; CDR3: CASSPGGLAGGKNIQYF
D: -; J: TRBJ1-1; size: -; V: TRBV7-2; DNA: TGTGCCAGCAGCGCCGGACATCGAGTTGAAGCTTTCTTT; CDR3: CASSAGHRVEAFF
D: -; J: TRBJ2-1; size: once; V: TRBV29-1; DNA: TGCAGCGTTGAAAGAGGGCACCCGAGCTCCTACAATGAGCAGTTCTTC; CDR3: CSVERGHPSSYNEQFF
D: -; J: TRBJ1-2; size: -; V: TRBV20-1; DNA: TGCAGTGCATTTAATCAGGGAGGCACCGATGGCTACACCTTC; CDR3: CSAFNQGGTDGYTF
D: TRBD2; J: TRBJ2-1; size: -; V: TRBV20-1; DNA: TGCAGTGCTACAAAGCGGGGGGATGAGCAGTTCTTC; CDR3: CSATKRGDEQFF
D: -; J: TRBJ1-2; size: -; V: TRBV27; DNA: TGTGCCAGCAGTTTGGGGTCTCGCTCCTATGGCTACACCTTC; CDR3: CASSLGSRSYGYTF
D: -; J: TRBJ1-1; size: -; V: TRBV5-1; DNA: TGCGCCAGCAGCTTGGACCCCTCCATGAACACTGAAGCTTTCTTT; CDR3: CASSLDPSMNTEAFF
D: -; J: TRBJ1-1; size: -; V: TRBV7-2; DNA: TGTGCCAGCAGCCCCCAGTGGGGGAACACTGAAGCTTTCTTT; CDR3: CASSPQWGNTEAFF
D: TRBD2; J: TRBJ2-3; size: few; V: TRBV20-1; DNA: TGCAGTGCCAGGGGACTAGATCTGGATACGCAGTATTTT; CDR3: CSARGLDLDTQYF
D: TRBD2; J: TRBJ2-3; size: -; V: TRBV5-1; DNA: TGCGCCAGCAGCTTGGAAGCGGGAGGGCCAGATACGCAGTATTTT; CDR3: CASSLEAGGPDTQYF
D: -; J: TRBJ2-7; size: -; V: TRBV5-4; DNA: TGTGCCAGCAGCTTTTCGTCTAGCGCTACCTACGAGCAGTACTTC; CDR3: CASSFSSSATYEQYF
D: -; J: TRBJ2-3; size: few; V: TRBV29-1; DNA: TGCAGCGGGGGACTCACGGATACGCAGTATTTT; CDR3: CSGGLTDTQYF
D: TRBD1; J: TRBJ1-5; size: few; V: TRBV4-2; DNA: TGTGCCAGCAGCCAAGTGTCGGCAGGGGGGCGTAATCAGCCCCAGCATTTT; CDR3: CASSQVSAGGRNQPQHF
D: -; J: TRBJ1-1; size: -; V: TRBV3-1; DNA: TGTGCCAGCAGCCAAGATCGTTGGGGATCCGAAGCTTTCTTT; CDR3: CASSQDRWGSEAFF
D: -; J: TRBJ2-3; size: -; V: TRBV11-2; DNA: TGTGCCAGCAGCTCCCTTACTAGGGTAGATACGCAGTATTTT; CDR3: CASSSLTRVDTQYF
D: -; J: TRBJ2-3; size: -; V: TRBV20-1; DNA: TGCAGTGCTAGCGGACCGGGGGCGGGCCGCACAGATACGCAGTATTTT; CDR3: CSASGPGAGRTDTQYF
D: -; J: TRBJ2-7; size: few; V: TRBV11-2; DNA: TGTGCCAGCAGCTTATCAACTACAGGGCGGTACGAGCAGTACTTC; CDR3: CASSLSTTGRYEQYF